The 12 T cell receptor beta chains presented below share a single source sample, sequenced in a study of blood T cell repertoires in COVID-19. Sequenced by immunoSEQ multiplex PCR; TCRdb stores in-frame clones only, minus some. Here the sample spans roughly 70,000 clones, about 80% being singletons. Sequenced input: peripheral blood. All receptors derive from a man in his 70s who had recovered from COVID-19.

This rearrangement joins TRBV9 to TRBJ2-1, with TRBD2 identical over 14 bases. J gave up 5 bases and V 5 bases, and 12 bases lay outside the gene matches. CDR3 size: 18 residues. Germline CDR1 and CDR2: SGDLS and YYNGEE. The chain's CDR3 is CASSYPSGTSGSDNEQFF. Written as DNA, the CDR3 is TGTGCCAGCAGTTACCCTTCCGGGACTAGCGGGAGTGACAATGAGCAGTTCTTC.

This chain uses TRBV11-2 with TRBJ2-5; D is perhaps TRBD2 (6 bases). Germline V gene lookup returns CDR1 SGHAT and CDR2 FQNNGV. This CDR3 is built from 14 residues. Trimming took off 0 bases at V and 7 bases at J, with 12 bases between the two ends. The CDR3 here is CASSLDRVGGTQYF. CDR3 DNA sequence: TGTGCCAGCAGCTTAGATCGGGTGGGAGGGACCCAGTACTTC. The entire variable domain, with the rest obtained from reference TRBV11-2 and TRBJ2-5, is as follows: EAGVAQSPRYKIIEKRQSVAFWCNPISGHATLYWYQQILGQGPKLLIQFQNNGVVDDSQLPKDRFSAERLKGVDSTLKIQPAKLEDSAVYLCASSLDRVGGTQYFGPGTRLLVL.

This clone occurred a few times. The rearrangement uses TRBV6-5 and TRBJ1-2; the match to TRBD1 covers 7 bases. V shed 5 bases, J shed 4 bases, and the junction held 7 bases outside the gene matches. Looked up from germline, CDR1 is MNHEY and CDR2 is SVGAGI. The CDR3 has 14 residues. As DNA, the CDR3 is TGTGCCAGCAGTCCAAGACAGGGAAGCTATGGCTACACCTTC. It specifies CASSPRQGSYGYTF.

The V and J genes are TRBV6-6 and TRBJ1-1, with 7 bases fitting TRBD1. The ends lost 5 bases at V and 7 bases at J; junction bases unmatched: 4. Germline V gives CDR1 MNHNY, CDR2 SVGAGI (reference sequence). CDR3 length equals 12 residues. CDR3: CASSPGGSEAFF. The DNA for the CDR3 is TGTGCCAGCAGTCCAGGGGGGAGTGAAGCTTTCTTT.

V usage is TRBV5-8 and J usage is TRBJ1-2; D remains unclear. The germline V and J ends were trimmed by 0 bases and 5 bases, with 8 bases remaining between them. The CDR3 covers 13 residues. Germline lookup yields CDR1 SGHTS and CDR2 YDEGEE. CDR3 DNA: TGTGCCAGCAGCTTGGGGACTGGTTATGGCTACACCTTC. It translates to CASSLGTGYGYTF.

The CDR3 DNA reads TGTGCCAGAAGCCCTCAATGTGGACAGGGGTCAGGTTCACCCCTCCACTTT. Translation gives CARSPQCGQGSGSPLHF. The chain carries TRBV5-3 and TRBJ1-6; 9 bases match TRBD1. TRBV5-3 has ORF status, its function being uncertain. V was clipped by 4 bases and J by 9 bases; unmatched bases: 14. The CDR3 is made up of 17 amino acids.

The chain recombines TRBV5-6 with TRBJ1-1, with 10 nucleotides matching TRBD1. The CDR3 is made up of 16 amino acids. Germline V lookup: CDR1 SGHDT, CDR2 YYEEEE. V lost 6 bases and J lost 4; bases outside the gene matches: 12. As DNA, the CDR3 is TGTGCCAGCACCCGCCGGGACAGGGGCCTGGGCACTGAAGCTTTCTTT. It specifies CASTRRDRGLGTEAFF.

The J gene is TRBJ2-7, the V gene TRBV11-1; 8 nucleotides align to TRBD1. Germline trimming cut 2 bases from V and 1 base from J; bases unmatched to any gene: 7. The CDR3 extends over 16 amino acids. Germline V CDR1 and CDR2: SGHAT, FQDESV (reference sequence). The DNA for the CDR3 is TGTGCCAGCAGCTTAATAGGGACAGGTGATTCCTACGAGCAGTACTTC. Encoded protein: CASSLIGTGDSYEQYF.

The chain has TRBV6-2 or TRBV6-3 and TRBJ1-1, with D unclear. From germline, CDR1 is MNHEY and CDR2 SVGEGT. There are 14 residues in the CDR3. Trimming took off 2 bases at V and 1 base at J, with 8 bases between the two ends. The CDR3 reads CASSYTGRNTEAFF. The CDR3 nucleotides read TGTGCCAGCAGTTACACCGGTAGGAACACTGAAGCTTTCTTT.

This sequence joins TRBV3-1 (or the pseudogene TRBV3-2) and TRBJ1-1, with D unresolved. This CDR3 comprises 13 residues. Germline CDR1 LGHDT, CDR2 YNNKEL (reference sequence). Trimming shortened V by 0 bases and J by 5 bases, and 7 bases separated the two germline ends. This chain's CDR3 is CASSQEEWTEAFF. CDR3 in DNA: TGTGCCAGCAGCCAAGAAGAGTGGACTGAAGCTTTCTTT.

The V and J genes are TRBV18 and TRBJ2-7; 13 nucleotides align to TRBD2. Per the germline V gene, CDR1 is KGHSH and CDR2 is LQKENI. With V trimmed by 0 bases and J by 3 bases, 2 bases remained unmatched. The CDR3 runs 16 residues. CDR3 sequence (DNA): TGTGCCAGCTCACCACCCGGGACTAGCGGGAACTACGAGCAGTACTTC. Residues: CASSPPGTSGNYEQYF.

This clone was observed a single time. Other DNA sequences within the sample encode an identical CDR3. The CDR3 here is CASSLTGNTGELFF. CDR3 nucleotides: TGTGCCAGCAGCCTCACGGGGAACACCGGGGAGCTGTTTTTT. The V and J genes are TRBV5-4 and TRBJ2-2; D gene ambiguous. CDR3 size: 14 residues. The V end was cut by 4 bases, the J end by 1 base, with 8 bases between. Per the germline V gene, CDR1 is SGHNT and CDR2 is YYREEE (reference sequence). The variable domain in full, completed from reference TRBV5-4 and TRBJ2-2, reads ETGVTQSPTHLIKTRGQQVTLRCSSQSGHNTVSWYQQALGQGPQFIFQYYREEENGRGNFPPRFSGLQFPNYSSELNVNALELDDSALYLCASSLTGNTGELFFGEGSRLTVL.